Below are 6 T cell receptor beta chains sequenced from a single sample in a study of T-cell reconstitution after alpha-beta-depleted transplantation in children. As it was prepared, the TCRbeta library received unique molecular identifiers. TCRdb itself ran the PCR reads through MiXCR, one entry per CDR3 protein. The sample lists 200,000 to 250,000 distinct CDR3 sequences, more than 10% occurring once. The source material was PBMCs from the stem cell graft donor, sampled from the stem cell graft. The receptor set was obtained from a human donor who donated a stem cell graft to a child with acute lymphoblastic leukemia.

The CDR3 loop reads CASSTDSSGNTIYF. The DNA of the CDR3 is TGTGCCAGTAGTACAGACAGCTCTGGAAACACCATATATTTT. V gene TRBV19 combines with J gene TRBJ1-3, with a possible D match to TRBD1 (5 bases). Germline V lookup: CDR1 LNHDA, CDR2 SQIVND (reference sequence). V gave up 4 bases and J gave up 0 bases, with 7 bases separating them. This CDR3 has 14 residues.

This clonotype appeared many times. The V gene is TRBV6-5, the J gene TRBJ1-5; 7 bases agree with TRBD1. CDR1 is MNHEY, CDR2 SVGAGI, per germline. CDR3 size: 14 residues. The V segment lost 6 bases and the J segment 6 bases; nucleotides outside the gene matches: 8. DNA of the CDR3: TGTGCCAGCAGCCCAGGGGGTATGGGTCAGCCCCAGCATTTT. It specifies CASSPGGMGQPQHF.

The CDR3 loop is CASSPGWVDSYEQYF. The CDR3 DNA follows: TGTGCCAGCAGCCCAGGCTGGGTGGACTCCTACGAGCAGTACTTC. V is TRBV7-1 and J is TRBJ2-7, with no clear D. TRBV7-1 is an open reading frame, and its role is uncertain. CDR3 length: 15 residues. V dropped 5 bases and J dropped 0 bases, with 14 bases sitting between them.

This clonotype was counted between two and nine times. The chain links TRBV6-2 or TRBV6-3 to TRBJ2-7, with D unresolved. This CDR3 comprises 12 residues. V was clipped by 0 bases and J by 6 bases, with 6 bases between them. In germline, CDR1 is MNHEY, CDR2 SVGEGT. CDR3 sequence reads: CASSYSIFEQYF. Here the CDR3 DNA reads TGTGCCAGCAGTTACTCGATATTCGAGCAGTACTTC.

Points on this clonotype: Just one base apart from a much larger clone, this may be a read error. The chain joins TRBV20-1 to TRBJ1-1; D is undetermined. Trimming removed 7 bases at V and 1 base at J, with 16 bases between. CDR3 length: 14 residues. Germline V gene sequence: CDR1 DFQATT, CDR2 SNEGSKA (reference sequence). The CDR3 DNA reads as TGCAGTGGAGGGAGCCAGGCAGGGAACACTGAAGCTTTCTTT. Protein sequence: CSGGSQAGNTEAFF.

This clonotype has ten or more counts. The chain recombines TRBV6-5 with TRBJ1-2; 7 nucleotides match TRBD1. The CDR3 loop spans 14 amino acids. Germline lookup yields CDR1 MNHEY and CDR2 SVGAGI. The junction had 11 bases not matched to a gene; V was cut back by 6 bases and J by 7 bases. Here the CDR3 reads CASRPPGGGGGYTF. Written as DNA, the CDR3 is TGTGCCAGCAGGCCGCCTGGAGGGGGCGGTGGCTACACCTTC.